Included here is one TCR beta chain sequence, with context. TCRdb's copy holds only in-frame clones and misses some; the assay was immunoSEQ multiplex PCR. Of more than 550,000 clones listed, roughly 86% are singletons. This entry belongs to a study of shared T cell receptors in the human thymus. The CDR3 sequence is 14 residues long. Between the trimmed V and J ends, which lost 1 base and 3 bases, there was a span of 7 bases. Germline CDR1 is SEHNR and CDR2 is FQNEAQ (reference sequence). The sample was also reused in another study, on human thymus T cells. From that study: Thymic and blood repertoires appeared to show biased V and J gene usage. Thymic repertoires overlap heavily among unrelated individuals, related research has reported.

The clonotype was recovered from a boy in the first two years of life with a congenital heart defect. The chain recombines TRBV7-9 with TRBJ1-5, with unresolved D. The sequencing input was thymocytes. CDR3 in DNA: TGTGCCAGCAGCTTAGACAGCTACAATCAGCCCCAGCATTTT. It is translated as CASSLDSYNQPQHF.